The present entry profiles one TCR beta chain with its context. The antigen remains unidentified. The observed sequence ends 3 residues before the CDR3 terminus, with the missing tail filled in from the germline J gene. Produced via immunoSEQ multiplex PCR; TCRdb's table is partial and in-frame only. Recorded here are 40,000 to 55,000 clones; the top ten clones represent 0.8% to 1%. The sample belongs to a study of T cells in women clearing cervical HPV infection. Study information: Case blood was drawn when the lesion was first found; control blood after infection became undetectable. Case blood was drawn a median approximately 150 days after lesion detection. Study-wide points: Cases carried less TRBV6-7 than controls: 0.11% versus 0.16%.

HPV was found by MY09/MY11 PCR and dot-blot genotyping. Germline V lookup: CDR1 SGHRS, CDR2 YFSETQ. The CDR3 length is 16 residues. V was pared by 7 bases and J by 5 bases, with 24 bases between. The clonotype was recovered from a woman aged 18-69 years with a cervical HPV16 infection that either progressed to CIN3+ or cleared (not recorded which). The chain employs TRBV5-1 and TRBJ1-2; unclear D gene. Sequenced input: blood buffy coat. The sequenced CDR3 bases are TGCGCCAGCGCCCGCTCCTCTCCAGGAGCCGAGTATGGC. Amino acids: CASARSSPGAEYG. The CDR3 as a whole reads CASARSSPGAEYGYTF. Full variable domain (remainder filled in from reference TRBV5-1 and TRBJ1-2): KAGVTQTPRYLIKTRGQQVTLSCSPISGHRSVSWYQQTPGQGLQFLFEYFSETQRNKGNFPGRFSGRQFSNSRSEMNVSTLELGDSALYLCASARSSPGAEYGYTFGSGTRLTVV.